The 9 T cell receptor beta chains below come from one sample, sequenced in a study of T cells after yellow fever vaccination. From the 5' RACE reads, TCRdb called clonotypes with MiXCR, one entry per CDR3 protein. This sample has about 69,000 distinct CDR3 sequences, with 5.5% to 7.5% found just once. The sample in question was CD4+ T cells sorted from PBMCs, obtained roughly 15 days after the first yellow fever vaccination. The receptors here all came from a man between 18 and 35 years old who received the YFV17D yellow fever vaccine.

The table lists this clonotype with many counts. The chain recombines TRBV28 with TRBJ2-7; no definite D call. The CDR3 runs 15 residues. Germline V gene lookup returns CDR1 MDHEN and CDR2 SYDVKM. Trimming pared 4 bases from V and 2 bases from J, leaving 15 bases between. The CDR3: CASSSVEPTPYEQYF. The CDR3 coding sequence is TGTGCCAGCAGTTCTGTCGAGCCCACTCCCTACGAGCAGTACTTC.

This clonotype was observed many times. The chain joins TRBV12-3 or TRBV12-4 to TRBJ2-5; D is possibly TRBD2 (7 bases). This CDR3 spans 13 amino acids. V lost 5 bases to trimming and J lost 14 bases, with 21 bases between them. CDR3 nucleotide sequence: TGTGCCAGCAGTCCCGATTGGACAGCGGGATACTACTTC. Translating gives CASSPDWTAGYYF.

Only a few counts were recorded for this clonotype. The chain is built from TRBV5-4 and TRBJ1-1; D is unresolved. The V and J ends lost 2 bases and 0 bases respectively, with 11 bases between them. Germline loops: CDR1 SGHNT, CDR2 YYREEE (reference sequence). This CDR3 comprises 15 residues. For the CDR3, the DNA is TGTGCCAGCAGCTTCTCGCTTAATTTGAACACTGAAGCTTTCTTT. Translation gives CASSFSLNLNTEAFF.

The rearrangement joins TRBV11-2 to TRBJ2-7; 7 bases align to TRBD1. V shed 2 bases, J shed 3 bases, and the junction held 10 bases outside the gene matches. Germline CDR1 and CDR2: SGHAT and FQNNGV. The CDR3 length is 16 residues. In nucleotides, the CDR3 is TGTGCCAGCAGCTTACTGGCCGGGGACAGCCTCTACGAGCAGTACGTC. The encoded protein is CASSLLAGDSLYEQYV.

Ten or more counts support this clonotype. This rearrangement joins TRBV5-1 to TRBJ2-3; D is undetermined. The CDR3 runs to 15 residues. The V and J ends lost 0 bases and 1 base respectively, with 9 bases between them. CDR1 and CDR2 (germline): SGHRS, YFSETQ. The CDR3 sequence is CASSLEVVGTDTQYF. In nucleotides, the CDR3 is TGCGCCAGCAGCTTGGAAGTGGTTGGCACAGATACGCAGTATTTT.

Ten or more counts support this clonotype. The chain uses TRBV7-2 and TRBJ1-2; a weak D match, TRBD1 (5 bases). There are 12 residues in the CDR3. The germline CDR1 and CDR2 sequences are SGHTA and FQGNSA. Deletions cut 4 bases from V and 8 bases from J, with 11 bases between. The CDR3: CASSSQEGGYTF. DNA of the CDR3: TGTGCCAGCAGCTCACAGGAGGGGGGCTACACCTTC.

The rearrangement joins TRBV3-1 to TRBJ2-7; 9 nucleotides agree with TRBD1. There are 12 residues in the CDR3. V was clipped by 5 bases and J by 4 bases; unmatched bases: 0. CDR1 and CDR2 from the germline V gene are LGHDT and YNNKEL (reference sequence). CDR3 amino acids: CASSGQGYEQYF. CDR3 bases: TGTGCCAGCAGCGGACAGGGGTACGAGCAGTACTTC.

Ten or more counts support this clonotype. V gene TRBV5-1 combines with J gene TRBJ1-2; weak D call: TRBD1 (6 bases). The CDR3 length is 13 residues. The V end was cut by 4 bases, the J end by 5 bases, with 12 bases between. Germline V CDR1 and CDR2: SGHRS, YFSETQ. The CDR3 nucleotides are TGCGCCAGCAGCCCTTGGACAGCTTATGGCTACACCTTC. Protein sequence: CASSPWTAYGYTF.

The table lists this clonotype with many counts. The gene calls are TRBV12-3 or TRBV12-4 and TRBJ2-3; D may be TRBD2 (6 bases). The CDR3 length is 18 residues. Trimming shortened V by 6 bases and J by 1 base, and 23 bases separated the two germline ends. The CDR3 region has the DNA TGTGCCAGCAGCCCAATGCGATCGGCGGGGTTCCGCACAGATACGCAGTATTTT. It encodes CASSPMRSAGFRTDTQYF.